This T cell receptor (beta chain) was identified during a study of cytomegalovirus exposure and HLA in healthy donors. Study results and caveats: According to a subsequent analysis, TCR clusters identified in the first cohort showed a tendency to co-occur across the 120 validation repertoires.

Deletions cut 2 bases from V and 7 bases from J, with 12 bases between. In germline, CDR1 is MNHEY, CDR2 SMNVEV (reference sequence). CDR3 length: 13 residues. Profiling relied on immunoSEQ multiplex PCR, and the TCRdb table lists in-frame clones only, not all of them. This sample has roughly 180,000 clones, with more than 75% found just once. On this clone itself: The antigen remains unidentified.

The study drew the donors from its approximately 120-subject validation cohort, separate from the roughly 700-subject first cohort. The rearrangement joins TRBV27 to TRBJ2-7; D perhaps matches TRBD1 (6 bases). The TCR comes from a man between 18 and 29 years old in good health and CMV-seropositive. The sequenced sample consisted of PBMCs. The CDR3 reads CASSLRFQGEQYF. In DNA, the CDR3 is TGTGCCAGCAGTTTACGTTTCCAGGGGGAGCAGTACTTC.